This T cell receptor beta chain was retrieved from a study of blood T cell repertoires in COVID-19. Whole-study context: Sites in the United States, Italy and Spain provided acute and convalescent COVID-19 samples.

This clone was recorded a few times. Other DNA sequences in this specimen translate into the identical CDR3. Per the authors' pipeline: Reference gene primer amplification gave nucleated cell count estimates. Assay used: immunoSEQ multiplex PCR; TCRdb lists only in-frame clones, some missing. V, J and clone size reflect that table, while D and trimming were determined from the DNA. Here the sample spans 150,000 to 200,000 clones, around 75% being singletons. From germline, CDR1 is KGHDR and CDR2 SFDVKD. CDR3 length: 13 residues. V was clipped by 3 bases and J by 3 bases, with 8 bases between them. The rearrangement uses TRBV24-1 and TRBJ2-7; the D gene is possibly TRBD2 (5 bases). Sequenced: peripheral blood. The TCR comes from a woman in her thirties or forties with COVID-19, enrolled during active disease. CDR3 sequence reads: CATSDGGGYEQYF. The CDR3 DNA reads as TGTGCCACCAGTGATGGAGGCGGCTACGAGCAGTACTTC.